Sequencing of this T cell receptor (beta chain) was carried out in a study of early T cells in non-severe SARS-CoV-2 infection. On the study more broadly: The authors sequenced bulk RNA from unsorted whole blood, leaving chains unpaired. Study findings and constraints: The VDJdb matching leaned toward anti-spike CD8 responses and overlooked private and CD4 specificities.

Individual cDNA molecules received unique molecular identifiers during library preparation. TCRdb used MiXCR to reprocess the 5' RACE reads, holding one entry per CDR3 protein. The sample gives roughly 51,000 distinct CDR3 sequences, 7% to 8% of which show up once; 5% to 6.5% is in the top ten. Concerning this clonotype: What it recognizes is unknown. The junction does not match germline at one end; this may be a read error.

The CDR3 consists of 13 residues. Per the germline V gene, CDR1 is KGHSH and CDR2 is LQKENI. The chain is built from TRBV18 and TRBJ2-5; D remains ambiguous. Sequenced material: whole blood. This receptor was taken from an adult who was a healthcare worker with PCR-confirmed SARS-CoV-2 infection or an uninfected control (not recorded which). Written as DNA, the CDR3 is TGTGCCAGCTCACCACCCCGACAAGAGCCCCAGTACTTC. This sequence encodes CASSPPRQEPQYF.